The rows below give T cell receptor beta chains drawn from one sample of a study of T cell repertoires in cytomegalovirus infection. Their antigens remain unidentified. A single record per CDR3 protein comes from TCRdb applying MiXCR to the reads. The sample lists tens of thousands of distinct CDR3 sequences, 20% to 30% seen once, with roughly 50% in the top ten. The specimen comprised CD8+ T cells from cultured PBMCs, sampled from culture after CMV antigen stimulation. These receptors were collected from a human donor in good health (CMV status not recorded). Some clones in this sample may be carry-over from other donors' samples. Each CDR3 is given with its conserved first and last residue. Each record gives: V gene, clone size, D gene, J gene, CDR3 DNA, CDR3 protein. The D gene is left open where the match is weak. Clone size is given for some rows only: seen once, a few or many times, or a class if the clone is expanded.

v_call: TRBV30; clone_size: .; d_call: .; j_call: TRBJ1-3; cdr3_nt: TGTGCCTGGAGGTGGAGTTACTCTGGAAACACCATATATTTT; cdr3_aa: CAWRWSYSGNTIYF
v_call: TRBV10-2; clone_size: .; d_call: .; j_call: TRBJ1-5; cdr3_nt: TGCGCCAGCAGTGAGAATTCAGATCAGCCCCAGCATTTT; cdr3_aa: CASSENSDQPQHF
v_call: TRBV6-5; clone_size: few; d_call: TRBD1; j_call: TRBJ2-3; cdr3_nt: TGTGCCAGCAGTTATTCTGGGACAGGGGCAGATACGCAGTATTTT; cdr3_aa: CASSYSGTGADTQYF
v_call: TRBV12-3/TRBV12-4; clone_size: .; d_call: TRBD2; j_call: TRBJ2-1; cdr3_nt: TGTGCCAGCAGTCCCGGACTAGTCACCTACAATGAGCAGTTCTTC; cdr3_aa: CASSPGLVTYNEQFF
v_call: TRBV28; clone_size: few; d_call: TRBD2; j_call: TRBJ2-7; cdr3_nt: TGTGCCAGCAGTTTCTGGGCGAGCGGGGGGCTCGAGCAGTACTTC; cdr3_aa: CASSFWASGGLEQYF
v_call: TRBV7-9; clone_size: many; d_call: .; j_call: TRBJ1-2; cdr3_nt: TGTGCCAGCAACCTCCAGGGTGGCGGCTACACCTTC; cdr3_aa: CASNLQGGGYTF
v_call: TRBV27; clone_size: .; d_call: .; j_call: TRBJ1-6; cdr3_nt: TGTGCCAGCAGTGTGAGCGATAATTCACCCCTCCACTTT; cdr3_aa: CASSVSDNSPLHF
v_call: TRBV7-3; clone_size: .; d_call: .; j_call: TRBJ1-2; cdr3_nt: TGTGCCAGCAGCTCCGACCCCACTGGGACGGATGGCTACACCTTC; cdr3_aa: CASSSDPTGTDGYTF
v_call: TRBV27; clone_size: .; d_call: TRBD2; j_call: TRBJ2-1; cdr3_nt: TGTGCCAGCAGTGGTGGGACTACGGGCAATGAGCAGTTCTTC; cdr3_aa: CASSGGTTGNEQFF
v_call: TRBV18; clone_size: few; d_call: .; j_call: TRBJ2-5; cdr3_nt: TGTGCCAGCTCACCACCTGACGAAACAGGGTGGGAGACCCAGTACTTC; cdr3_aa: CASSPPDETGWETQYF
v_call: TRBV20-1; clone_size: few; d_call: .; j_call: TRBJ1-5; cdr3_nt: TGCAGTGCCAAGGACATTAGCAATCAGCCCCAGCATTTT; cdr3_aa: CSAKDISNQPQHF
v_call: TRBV11-2; clone_size: few; d_call: .; j_call: TRBJ1-1; cdr3_nt: TGTGCCAGCAGCTTAGTTCGCGGGGGCGCTGAAGCTTTCTTT; cdr3_aa: CASSLVRGGAEAFF
v_call: TRBV7-6; clone_size: .; d_call: TRBD2; j_call: TRBJ2-1; cdr3_nt: TGTGCCAACAGCCTTTTTAGCGGGGGGGCGTATGAGCAGTTCTTC; cdr3_aa: CANSLFSGGAYEQFF
v_call: TRBV10-3; clone_size: .; d_call: TRBD1; j_call: TRBJ2-7; cdr3_nt: TGTGCCATCAGTGAGTCGACCGGGACAGTCGAAAGGGAGCAGTACTTC; cdr3_aa: CAISESTGTVEREQYF
v_call: TRBV18; clone_size: .; d_call: .; j_call: TRBJ2-3; cdr3_nt: TGTGCCAGCTCACCGCCGGAACTGGGCACAGATACGCAGTATTTT; cdr3_aa: CASSPPELGTDTQYF
v_call: TRBV9; clone_size: .; d_call: TRBD1; j_call: TRBJ1-4; cdr3_nt: TGTGCCAGCAGCGTGGGACAGGGTAGTGAAAAACTGTTTTTT; cdr3_aa: CASSVGQGSEKLFF
v_call: TRBV5-4; clone_size: .; d_call: TRBD1; j_call: TRBJ2-6; cdr3_nt: TGTGCCAGCACACAACAGGGGGCTGGGGCCAACGTCCTGACTTTC; cdr3_aa: CASTQQGAGANVLTF
v_call: TRBV9; clone_size: few; d_call: TRBD2; j_call: TRBJ2-2; cdr3_nt: TGTGCCAGCAGCGTTGGTAGCGGGTCCCGAGGGACCGGGGAGCTGTTTTTT; cdr3_aa: CASSVGSGSRGTGELFF
v_call: TRBV7-2; clone_size: medium-sized; d_call: TRBD1; j_call: TRBJ1-1; cdr3_nt: TGTGCCAGCAGCCCAACAGGGGCTAACGATGAAGCTTTCTTT; cdr3_aa: CASSPTGANDEAFF
v_call: TRBV4-3; clone_size: .; d_call: .; j_call: TRBJ2-3; cdr3_nt: TGCGCCAGCAGCCAAGATCTAGCTAGCACAGATACGCAGTATTTT; cdr3_aa: CASSQDLASTDTQYF
v_call: TRBV7-2; clone_size: many; d_call: TRBD1; j_call: TRBJ1-3; cdr3_nt: TGTGCCAGCAGCTTACGACAGGGTACAGGAAACACCATATATTTT; cdr3_aa: CASSLRQGTGNTIYF
v_call: TRBV9; clone_size: .; d_call: .; j_call: TRBJ2-2; cdr3_nt: TGTGCCAGCAGCACCCTGGAAGATTTAGACACCGGGGAGCTGTTTTTT; cdr3_aa: CASSTLEDLDTGELFF
v_call: TRBV6-2/TRBV6-3; clone_size: few; d_call: .; j_call: TRBJ2-3; cdr3_nt: TGTGCCAGCAGTTTTTTGGTTGGTACCGATACGCAGTATTTT; cdr3_aa: CASSFLVGTDTQYF
v_call: TRBV6-6; clone_size: .; d_call: TRBD1; j_call: TRBJ2-1; cdr3_nt: TGTGCCAGCAGCTCCCCGGGGACAGGGGGCGCGGGCAATGAGCAGTTCTTC; cdr3_aa: CASSSPGTGGAGNEQFF
v_call: TRBV9; clone_size: .; d_call: TRBD2; j_call: TRBJ2-3; cdr3_nt: TGTGCCAGCAGCCTCCCGACTAGCGGGAAGGACACAGATACGCAGTATTTT; cdr3_aa: CASSLPTSGKDTDTQYF
v_call: TRBV12-3/TRBV12-4; clone_size: many; d_call: TRBD2; j_call: TRBJ2-3; cdr3_nt: TGTGCCAGCAGTTCTCCGGGACTAGCGGGAGAAACAGATACGCAGTATTTT; cdr3_aa: CASSSPGLAGETDTQYF
v_call: TRBV7-9; clone_size: many; d_call: .; j_call: TRBJ2-6; cdr3_nt: TGTGCCAGCAGTTCGGACACCCCCTCTGGGGCCAACGTCCTGACTTTC; cdr3_aa: CASSSDTPSGANVLTF
v_call: TRBV27; clone_size: once; d_call: TRBD1; j_call: TRBJ1-6; cdr3_nt: TGTGCCAGCGGTAACAGGGGGCTTGTAGATTCACCCCTCCACTTT; cdr3_aa: CASGNRGLVDSPLHF
v_call: TRBV2; clone_size: few; d_call: .; j_call: TRBJ2-7; cdr3_nt: TGTGCCAGCAGTGAAGGCTACGAGCAGTACTTC; cdr3_aa: CASSEGYEQYF
v_call: TRBV7-8; clone_size: few; d_call: TRBD2; j_call: TRBJ2-3; cdr3_nt: TGTGCCAGCAGCTTTGAGGCGTGGGGGGGTAAAGATACGCAGTATTTT; cdr3_aa: CASSFEAWGGKDTQYF
v_call: TRBV19; clone_size: .; d_call: .; j_call: TRBJ2-6; cdr3_nt: TGTGCCAGTAGTATAAGGAGTGCCGACGTCCTGACTTTC; cdr3_aa: CASSIRSADVLTF
v_call: TRBV14; clone_size: .; d_call: TRBD1; j_call: TRBJ2-1; cdr3_nt: TGTGCCAGCAGCCAGGACTTTAGGACAGGGCAGCAGTTCTTC; cdr3_aa: CASSQDFRTGQQFF
v_call: TRBV25-1; clone_size: few; d_call: TRBD2; j_call: TRBJ2-7; cdr3_nt: TGTGCCAGCAGTCGGGGGGGAAGCTCCGAGCAGTACTTC; cdr3_aa: CASSRGGSSEQYF
v_call: TRBV7-9; clone_size: many; d_call: .; j_call: TRBJ1-2; cdr3_nt: TGTGCCAGCAGCTCCACAGTTATTACCAACTATGGCTACACCTTC; cdr3_aa: CASSSTVITNYGYTF
v_call: TRBV2; clone_size: .; d_call: .; j_call: TRBJ1-1; cdr3_nt: TGTGCCAGCAGTGGACATTCTGGGGACACTGAAGCTTTCTTT; cdr3_aa: CASSGHSGDTEAFF
v_call: TRBV9; clone_size: once; d_call: .; j_call: TRBJ1-5; cdr3_nt: TGTGCCAGCAGCGTCGGGGGGGGGGGACAGCCCCAGCATTTT; cdr3_aa: CASSVGGGGQPQHF
v_call: TRBV7-2; clone_size: .; d_call: TRBD2; j_call: TRBJ2-3; cdr3_nt: TGTGCCAGCAGCCCGATTGGACTAGCGGGGGGGCAAACAGATACGCAGTATTTT; cdr3_aa: CASSPIGLAGGQTDTQYF
v_call: TRBV28; clone_size: .; d_call: TRBD1; j_call: TRBJ2-7; cdr3_nt: TGTGCCAGCAGGACCGGGACAGGTATATACGAGCAGTACTTC; cdr3_aa: CASRTGTGIYEQYF
v_call: TRBV5-4; clone_size: .; d_call: .; j_call: TRBJ1-2; cdr3_nt: TGTGCCAGCAGCTTGGACGGATTCGGAAGTGGCTACACCTTC; cdr3_aa: CASSLDGFGSGYTF
v_call: TRBV28; clone_size: .; d_call: TRBD1; j_call: TRBJ2-7; cdr3_nt: TGTGCCAGCGGGACAGGGAACTACGAGCAGTACTTC; cdr3_aa: CASGTGNYEQYF
v_call: TRBV20-1; clone_size: .; d_call: TRBD2; j_call: TRBJ2-7; cdr3_nt: TGCAGTGCTAGTACCAGCGGGAACTCCTACGAGCAGTACTTC; cdr3_aa: CSASTSGNSYEQYF
v_call: TRBV20-1; clone_size: once; d_call: TRBD2; j_call: TRBJ2-7; cdr3_nt: TGCAGTGCTAGAAGTTTAGCGGGGGGCTACGAGCAGTACTTC; cdr3_aa: CSARSLAGGYEQYF
v_call: TRBV5-1; clone_size: .; d_call: TRBD2; j_call: TRBJ2-5; cdr3_nt: TGCGCCAGCAGCGCGGGCGGGGGGGAACAAGAGACCCAGTACTTC; cdr3_aa: CASSAGGGEQETQYF
v_call: TRBV12-3/TRBV12-4; clone_size: few; d_call: TRBD1; j_call: TRBJ2-5; cdr3_nt: TGTGCCAGCAGCAGCCTGCAGACAGGGGGAAGAAGAGAGACCCAGTACTTC; cdr3_aa: CASSSLQTGGRRETQYF
v_call: TRBV9; clone_size: few; d_call: TRBD2; j_call: TRBJ2-7; cdr3_nt: TGTGCCAGCAGCGAGGGGGCGGGGGGGCCCCACGAGCAGTACTTC; cdr3_aa: CASSEGAGGPHEQYF
v_call: TRBV19; clone_size: .; d_call: .; j_call: TRBJ2-3; cdr3_nt: TGTGCCAGTAGCGGGGGAGGTAGCGGCCTTAGCACAGATACGCAGTATTTT; cdr3_aa: CASSGGGSGLSTDTQYF
v_call: TRBV6-1; clone_size: few; d_call: TRBD1; j_call: TRBJ2-1; cdr3_nt: TGTGCCAGCAGCCAGGGACAGGGGTTTTCCTACAATGAGCAGTTCTTC; cdr3_aa: CASSQGQGFSYNEQFF
v_call: TRBV25-1; clone_size: few; d_call: .; j_call: TRBJ1-4; cdr3_nt: TGTGCCAGCGAGGGGGGGGAAAAACTGTTTTTT; cdr3_aa: CASEGGEKLFF
v_call: TRBV10-3; clone_size: .; d_call: TRBD1; j_call: TRBJ1-6; cdr3_nt: TGTGCCACCCAGGGGGGGGGCCGCTATAATTCACCCCTCCACTTT; cdr3_aa: CATQGGGRYNSPLHF
v_call: TRBV27; clone_size: many; d_call: TRBD1; j_call: TRBJ1-2; cdr3_nt: TGTGCCAGCAGTTCAGGACAGGGACCAGCTAACTATGGCTACACCTTC; cdr3_aa: CASSSGQGPANYGYTF